Described below is a single T cell receptor (beta chain) sequence and its context. This sample is part of a study of blood T cell repertoires in COVID-19. The CDR3 contains 17 residues. The germline V gene encodes CDR1 ENHRY and CDR2 SYGVKD. V lost 8 bases to trimming and J lost 0 bases; unmatched junction nucleotides: 10. Repertoires were generated with immunoSEQ multiplex PCR, while TCRdb's copy carries only in-frame clones and drops some. The sample has about 200,000 clones, 75% to 85% seen once. The receptor was isolated from a man aged 35 to 55 who had recovered from COVID-19. The chain has TRBV10-3 and TRBJ1-2, with 12 bases matching TRBD1. What was sequenced was PBMCs or T cells enriched from blood (not recorded which). In DNA, the CDR3 is TGTGCCATCCGGAGCGGGACAGGGGGCCCCTCTAACTATGGCTACACCTTC. Its translation: CAIRSGTGGPSNYGYTF.